What follows describes a single T cell receptor (beta chain). What it recognizes is unknown. The data derive from a study of cytomegalovirus exposure and HLA in healthy donors. Whole-study context: Researchers found that less than 90% of 398 genotyped donors fell within the Caucasian-associated ancestry cluster. Whole-study findings and limits: There were under 200 TCR beta chains listed as cytomegalovirus-associated. A later analysis found that most CMV-associated TCR beta chains appeared HLA-restricted.

The donors (healthy individuals) were bone marrow donors. The PCR had 60 Vbeta and 13 Jbeta primers. Repertoires were generated with immunoSEQ multiplex PCR, while TCRdb's copy carries only in-frame clones and drops some. The table lists approximately 150,000 clones. The CDR3 is made up of 13 amino acids. Per germline, CDR1 MDHEN and CDR2 SYDVKM. Trimming stripped 3 bases from V and 8 bases from J, with 13 bases between. Sequencing was carried out using PBMCs. The clonotype comes from a woman in her 50s in good health and CMV-seronegative. The chain uses TRBV28 and TRBJ1-2; D gene ambiguous. The CDR3 region is CASSFPRELGYTF. CDR3 bases: TGTGCCAGCAGTTTTCCACGGGAATTGGGCTACACCTTC.